This T cell receptor beta chain was profiled in a study of T cell responses to AZD1222 COVID-19 vaccine. The CDR3 is 13 amino acids. In germline, CDR1 is KGHDR, CDR2 SFDVKD. Trimming left V 7 bases short and J 8 bases short, with 14 bases between. Produced via immunoSEQ multiplex PCR; TCRdb's table is partial and in-frame only. The sample includes tens of thousands of clones, 87% of them seen just once. Concerning this clone: Its antigen is undetermined. Other DNA sequences from this sample encode an identical CDR3 as well.

Study results and caveats: Spike-specific TCR breadth and depth went up after people got two AZD1222 doses.

The sequences come from peripheral blood, collected 28 days after the second AZD1222 dose. V usage is TRBV24-1 and J usage is TRBJ2-1; no firm D call. This sequence originates from an adult who received the AZD1222 COVID-19 vaccine. Here the CDR3 reads CATSHAADHEQFF. The CDR3, as DNA: TGTGCCACCAGCCACGCGGCAGACCATGAGCAGTTCTTC.